The 29 T cell receptor beta chains below come from one sample, sequenced in a study of metastatic and nonmetastatic thyroid tumors. TCRdb reanalyzed the PCR reads via MiXCR. The table records a few thousand clones, about 35% of them present only once. Patients were all untreated before their thyroid surgery. Sequencing was performed on adjacent normal tissue. The receptors shown here come from a male donor with papillary thyroid cancer or a benign thyroid nodule (not recorded which). Some clones in this sample may be carry-over from other donors' samples.

The chain links TRBV6-2 or TRBV6-3 to TRBJ2-7; D is possibly TRBD2 (5 bases). Germline V gene lookup returns CDR1 MNHEY and CDR2 SVGEGT. The germline V and J ends were trimmed by 11 bases and 4 bases, with 15 bases remaining between them. The CDR3 length is 12 residues. DNA of the CDR3: TGTGCCGTCCTGGGAGCACCATACGAGCAGTACTTC. It is translated as CAVLGAPYEQYF.

V and J are TRBV7-3 and TRBJ1-1; D is perhaps TRBD1 (5 bases). V dropped 4 bases and J dropped 7 bases, with 13 bases sitting between them. This CDR3 is built from 13 residues. CDR1 is SGHTA and CDR2 is FQGTGA in the germline V gene. In nucleotides, the CDR3 is TGTGCCAGCAGCTCTACAGGAACGGATGAAGCTTTCTTT. The encoded protein is CASSSTGTDEAFF.

The table lists this clone with a few counts. The V gene is TRBV19, the J gene TRBJ2-1; D unclear. With 5 bases removed from V and 4 bases from J, the gap between germline ends came to 12 bases. Germline V CDR1 and CDR2: LNHDA, SQIVND (reference sequence). The CDR3 length is 14 residues. Here the CDR3 DNA reads TGTGCCAGTAGTCTGGCGACATTTTACAATGAGCAGTTCTTC. It is translated as CASSLATFYNEQFF.

The chain carries TRBV6-5 and TRBJ2-7, with TRBD2 as a possible D gene (5 bases). V lost 0 bases, J lost 3 bases, and 15 bases lay in between. The germline gives CDR1 MNHEY, CDR2 SVGAGI. There are 16 residues in the CDR3. CDR3 sequence reads: CASSYSMSVGDYEQYF. DNA for the CDR3: TGTGCCAGCAGTTACTCGATGAGCGTCGGGGACTACGAGCAGTACTTC.

The chain employs TRBV19 and TRBJ2-7; 12 nucleotides agree with TRBD1. Looked up from germline, CDR1 is LNHDA and CDR2 is SQIVND (reference sequence). This CDR3 comprises 15 residues. The V segment lost 5 bases and the J segment 7 bases; nucleotides outside the gene matches: 9. CDR3 DNA sequence: TGTGCCAGTAGTGCTGCCGGGACAGGGGGCTTTGAGCAGTACTTC. This sequence encodes CASSAAGTGGFEQYF.

This clone was picked up a small number of times. The chain links TRBV10-1 to TRBJ2-3; D assignment may be TRBD1 or TRBD2 (6 bases each). The V and J ends lost 2 bases and 2 bases respectively, with 11 bases between them. Germline CDR1 reads WNHNN; CDR2 reads SYGVQD (reference sequence). The CDR3 is 15 amino acids. The CDR3 protein is CASSERGADTDTQYF. The CDR3 nucleotides read TGCGCCAGCAGTGAGAGGGGGGCCGACACAGATACGCAGTATTTT.

This clone is classed as large. The chain uses TRBV28 and TRBJ2-7, with D unclear. The CDR3 spans 14 residues. V lost 5 bases and J lost 4, with 15 bases in between. Germline loops: CDR1 MDHEN, CDR2 SYDVKM. CDR3 loop: CASSTLLQQYEQYF. DNA for the CDR3: TGTGCCAGCAGTACCCTTTTACAGCAGTACGAGCAGTACTTC.

Judged by abundance, this clone is large. This rearrangement joins TRBV6-2 or TRBV6-3 to TRBJ2-1; D is unclear. V was clipped by 2 bases and J by 6 bases, with 5 bases between them. Germline loops: CDR1 MNHEY, CDR2 SVGEGT. The CDR3 is 12 amino acids. The CDR3 DNA is TGTGCCAGCAGTTACCTGGGCAATGAGCAGTTCTTC. Encoded protein: CASSYLGNEQFF.

The chain links TRBV15 to TRBJ2-7; TRBD1 agrees at 8 bases. Germline CDR1 and CDR2: LNHNV and YYDKDF (reference sequence). The CDR3 covers 14 residues. V gave up 6 bases and J gave up 3 bases; unmatched junction bases: 7. The CDR3 loop reads CATRGDRGLYEQYF. The DNA for the CDR3 is TGTGCCACCAGGGGAGACAGGGGTCTCTACGAGCAGTACTTC.

Regarding this clone: The junction does not match germline at one end; this may be a read error. The rearrangement joins TRBV28 to TRBJ1-1, with 8 nucleotides matching TRBD1. The length of the CDR3 is 15 residues. Germline CDR1 MDHEN, CDR2 SYDVKM. CDR3 protein: CASILRTGMNTEAFF. The CDR3 DNA is TGTGCCAGCATTTTAAGGACAGGGATGAACACTGAAGCTTTCTTT.

The chain recombines TRBV7-2 with TRBJ2-1; D is uncertain. Trimming pared 1 base from V and 6 bases from J, leaving 13 bases between. This CDR3 is built from 15 residues. The germline V gene has CDR1 SGHTA and CDR2 FQGNSA. This CDR3 reads CASSLGLQPSNEQFF. The CDR3 region has the DNA TGTGCCAGCAGCTTAGGGCTACAACCGTCCAATGAGCAGTTCTTC.

This chain connects TRBV12-3 or TRBV12-4 to TRBJ1-2; 10 nucleotides line up with TRBD1. The V and J ends lost 4 bases and 4 bases, in that order; junction bases with no gene match: 3. The CDR3 is 14 amino acids. The CDR3 DNA reads TGTGCCAGCAGTTGGGGGGACAGGGGCTATGGCTACACCTTC. Encoded protein: CASSWGDRGYGYTF.

The sample holds one count of this clone. This chain uses TRBV7-2 with TRBJ1-3; D not resolved. The V and J ends lost 5 bases and 2 bases respectively, with 10 bases between them. The CDR3 is made up of 14 amino acids. In germline, CDR1 is SGHTA, CDR2 FQGNSA. Here the CDR3 DNA reads TGTGCCAGCAGCCCGGGGAGAGCTGGAAACACCATATATTTT. Translation: CASSPGRAGNTIYF. Complete variable domain (other parts from reference TRBV7-2 and TRBJ1-3): GAGVSQSPSNKVTEKGKDVELRCDPISGHTALYWYRQSLGQGLEFLIYFQGNSAPDKSGLPSDRFSAERTGGSVSTLTIQRTQQEDSAVYLCASSPGRAGNTIYFGEGSWLTVV.

The V gene is TRBV15, the J gene TRBJ2-2; tentative D call: TRBD2 (7 bases). The CDR3 sequence is 16 residues long. Germline V gene sequence: CDR1 LNHNV, CDR2 YYDKDF (reference sequence). Trimming cost V 3 bases and J 4 bases, with 15 bases left between them. CDR3 loop: CATSRGEGVGTGELFF. CDR3 in DNA: TGTGCCACCAGCAGGGGGGAGGGGGTAGGCACCGGGGAGCTGTTTTTT. The full variable domain, with the rest looked up from reference TRBV15 and TRBJ2-2, is DAMVIQNPRYQVTQFGKPVTLSCSQTLNHNVMYWYQQKSSQAPKLLFHYYDKDFNNEADTPDNFQSRRPNTSFCFLDIRSPGLGDTAMYLCATSRGEGVGTGELFFGEGSRLTVL.

The chain couples TRBV5-4 to TRBJ2-3; D tentatively fits TRBD1 or TRBD2 (5 bases each). The germline V gene encodes CDR1 SGHNT and CDR2 YYREEE (reference sequence). Trimming removed 2 bases from V and 1 base from J, with 17 bases in between. CDR3 length equals 17 residues. CDR3 protein: CASSFASVEGRTDTQYF. Written as DNA, the CDR3 is TGTGCCAGCAGCTTCGCATCGGTTGAGGGGCGCACAGATACGCAGTATTTT.

The CDR3 here is CASSGLAGGVNEQFF. DNA for the CDR3: TGTGCCAGCAGTGGACTAGCGGGAGGTGTTAATGAGCAGTTCTTC. The chain employs TRBV6-2 or TRBV6-3 and TRBJ2-1; 14 nucleotides line up with TRBD2. The germline CDR1 and CDR2 sequences are MNHEY and SVGEGT. The CDR3 loop spans 15 amino acids. V trimming: 5 bases; J trimming: 7 bases; junction bases outside the gene matches: 4.

This clone was seen a handful of times. The V call is TRBV28, the J call TRBJ2-1; D remains ambiguous. Germline values: CDR1 MDHEN, CDR2 SYDVKM. With 5 bases removed from V and 3 bases from J, the gap between germline ends came to 17 bases. The CDR3 extends over 16 amino acids. The CDR3 reads CASSPNRVFFYNEQFF. The CDR3 DNA follows: TGTGCCAGCAGTCCAAATAGGGTTTTCTTCTACAATGAGCAGTTCTTC.

V gene TRBV7-3 combines with J gene TRBJ2-7; 9 positions agree with TRBD1. Germline values: CDR1 SGHTA, CDR2 FQGTGA. The CDR3 contains 16 residues. Losses at the gene ends were 5 bases for V and 2 bases for J; bases not matched to a gene: 10. CDR3 amino acids: CASSRTGGVHPYEQYF. The DNA of the CDR3 is TGTGCCAGCAGCCGAACAGGGGGCGTCCATCCCTACGAGCAGTACTTC.

The V gene is TRBV20-1, the J gene TRBJ1-1; no clear D. In germline, CDR1 is DFQATT, CDR2 SNEGSKA (reference sequence). The CDR3 length is 13 residues. The ends were cut back, 0 bases at V and 6 bases at J, with 11 bases in the middle. The CDR3 bases are TGCAGTGCTAGAGATTTACAGTACCCTGAAGCTTTCTTT. This translates into CSARDLQYPEAFF.

The V gene is TRBV7-3, the J gene TRBJ1-3; 9 bases map to TRBD1. Per the germline V gene, CDR1 is SGHTA and CDR2 is FQGTGA. V lost 8 bases and J lost 9; bases outside the gene matches: 5. The CDR3 sequence is 12 residues long. CDR3 protein: CASGTGSSTIYF. The CDR3 bases are TGTGCCAGCGGGACAGGGTCCAGCACCATATATTTT.

This clone has a handful of counts. The chain employs TRBV2 and TRBJ2-7; D might be TRBD2 (7 bases). The CDR3 sequence is 13 residues long. Trimming cost V 8 bases and J 0 bases, with 11 bases left between them. Per the germline V gene, CDR1 is SNHLY and CDR2 is FYNNEI. CDR3 protein: CASGGGSSYEQYF. CDR3 sequence (DNA): TGTGCCAGCGGGGGGGGCAGCTCCTACGAGCAGTACTTC.

This chain joins TRBV6-1 and TRBJ1-2; 11 positions match TRBD1. Germline V CDR1 and CDR2: MNHNS, SASEGT. Trimming at V came to 6 bases and at J to 4 bases, leaving 7 bases not matched to a gene. This CDR3 is 15 amino acids long. The CDR3 nucleotides are TGTGCCAGCAGGCAGGCGGGACAGGGGGTCTATGGCTACACCTTC. It codes for CASRQAGQGVYGYTF.

The chain is built from TRBV5-1 and TRBJ1-1, with TRBD1 matching over 7 bases. The V gene's germline CDR1 is SGHRS and CDR2 YFSETQ. The CDR3 covers 15 residues. Losses at the gene ends were 0 bases for V and 3 bases for J; bases not matched to a gene: 5. The CDR3 loop is CASSLVRQGDTEAFF. The CDR3 DNA sequence: TGCGCCAGCAGCTTGGTACGGCAGGGGGACACTGAAGCTTTCTTT.

By sample share, this clone is medium-sized (0.01 to 0.1%). The chain uses TRBV4-2 and TRBJ1-6; D gene unclear. The CDR3 is 14 residues long. Germline CDR1 is LGHNA and CDR2 is YNFKEQ. Trimming took 0 bases from V and 8 from J, leaving 8 bases between them. As DNA, the CDR3 is TGTGCCAGCAGCCAAGAAGTAACAGATTCACCCCTCCACTTT. Protein product: CASSQEVTDSPLHF.

With regard to this clone: Compared with germline, one end of the junction differs, possibly owing to a read error. V usage is TRBV7-2 and J usage is TRBJ2-7; possible D gene TRBD1, 5 bases. Germline lookup yields CDR1 SGHTA and CDR2 FQGNSA. The length of the CDR3 is 13 residues. The CDR3, as DNA: TGTGCTAGCAGCTTGACAGAGGTCAACGATCAGTACTTC. It yields the protein CASSLTEVNDQYF.

V is TRBV28 and J is TRBJ2-5; weak D call: TRBD2 (5 bases). The germline V gene has CDR1 MDHEN and CDR2 SYDVKM. This CDR3 is 13 amino acids long. The V end lost 3 bases, the J end lost 5 bases, and 10 bases lay between the germline ends. CDR3 DNA: TGTGCCAGCAGTTTCAGGTGGGAGGAGACCCAGTACTTC. Amino acid sequence: CASSFRWEETQYF.

This chain connects TRBV5-1 to TRBJ2-7; D is unclear. The germline V gene encodes CDR1 SGHRS and CDR2 YFSETQ. The ends were cut back, 2 bases at V and 6 bases at J, with 9 bases in the middle. The CDR3 loop spans 12 amino acids. CDR3 in DNA: TGCGCCAGCAGCTTAACTGGACGCGAGCAGTACTTC. Its translation: CASSLTGREQYF. The full variable domain, its missing parts supplied by reference TRBV5-1 and TRBJ2-7, is KAGVTQTPRYLIKTRGQQVTLSCSPISGHRSVSWYQQTPGQGLQFLFEYFSETQRNKGNFPGRFSGRQFSNSRSEMNVSTLELGDSALYLCASSLTGREQYFGPGTRLTVT.

By proportion, this clone is large. This chain joins TRBV6-2 or TRBV6-3 and TRBJ1-5; D might be TRBD1 (6 bases). V lost 4 bases, J lost 1 base, and 17 bases lay in between. Germline CDR1 MNHEY, CDR2 SVGEGT. CDR3 length: 17 amino acids. CDR3 DNA sequence: TGTGCCAGCAGTTCTGTACCTACAGGGTCGAGCAATCAGCCCCAGCATTTT. This sequence encodes CASSSVPTGSSNQPQHF.

The chain recombines TRBV6-4 with TRBJ1-5; tentatively, D is TRBD1 (5 bases). Germline CDR1 is MRHNA and CDR2 is SNTAGT. The V gene lost 3 bases and the J gene lost 2 bases, with 14 bases spanning the gap. The CDR3 has 16 residues. The CDR3 loop is CASSESIAGGNQPQHF. Here the CDR3 DNA reads TGTGCCAGCAGTGAAAGTATCGCGGGGGGCAATCAGCCCCAGCATTTT.